The rows below give T cell receptor beta chains drawn from one sample of a study of identical twins. Via MiXCR, TCRdb re-called the 5' RACE reads, giving one row per CDR3 protein. The data hold 1.5 million to 2 million distinct CDR3 sequences, with around 29% observed a single time. Sequencing input: cord blood. The source of these receptors is a newborn girl in good health. Both conserved end residues are part of each CDR3. A D gene is named only where the DNA matches it firmly. Size tells how often a clone was seen (once, few, many) or the class of an expanded clone, and some rows leave it out.

>TRBJ1-2|few|TRBD1|TRBV15
CATSGQPYYGYTF
TGTGCCACCTCGGGACAGCCTTACTATGGCTACACCTTC
>TRBJ1-6|few|-|TRBV3-1
CASSHTPGSGDSPLHF
TGTGCCAGCAGCCATACCCCGGGTTCAGGGGATTCACCCCTCCACTTT
>TRBJ2-3|-|-|TRBV6-1
CASVRLNRARGTDTQYF
TGTGCCAGCGTCCGGCTGAACAGGGCTAGGGGCACAGATACGCAGTATTTT
>TRBJ1-2|-|-|TRBV7-9
CASSLIPEGSYGYTF
TGTGCCAGCAGCTTAATTCCCGAGGGATCCTATGGCTACACCTTC
>TRBJ2-1|-|-|TRBV20-1
CSARDATGYNEQFF
TGCAGTGCTAGAGATGCGACGGGATACAATGAGCAGTTCTTC
>TRBJ1-1|-|TRBD1|TRBV12-5
CASGLVHGQGAWGTEAFF
TGTGCTAGTGGTTTGGTACACGGACAGGGGGCGTGGGGCACTGAAGCTTTCTTT
>TRBJ2-4|once|TRBD2|TRBV10-3
CAISESLISLAGGRNEQYF
TGTGCCATCAGTGAGAGTCTGATATCCCTAGCGGGAGGGCGTAATGAGCAGTACTTC
>TRBJ2-3|-|-|TRBV10-3
CAIRGTYTDTQYF
TGTGCCATCAGGGGGACTTACACAGATACGCAGTATTTT
>TRBJ2-7|few|-|TRBV29-1
CSAASQGGYEQYF
TGCAGCGCTGCCTCGCAGGGTGGCTACGAGCAGTACTTC
>TRBJ1-3|once|-|TRBV7-6
CASSLAPGTDSGNTIYF
TGTGCCAGCAGCTTAGCACCCGGGACCGACTCTGGAAACACCATATATTTT
>TRBJ2-1|-|TRBD2|TRBV24-1
CATSDPTSGLYEQFF
TGTGCCACCAGTGACCCGACTAGCGGGTTATACGAGCAGTTCTTC
>TRBJ2-2|once|-|TRBV12-3/TRBV12-4
CASSLNGARTGELFF
TGTGCCAGCAGTTTAAACGGGGCCAGGACCGGGGAGCTGTTTTTT
>TRBJ1-1|few|TRBD1|TRBV3-1
CASSLTGGKAEAFF
TGTGCCAGCAGCCTTACAGGGGGGAAGGCTGAAGCTTTCTTT
>TRBJ1-6|few|TRBD1|TRBV20-1
CSAREYRGSYNSPLHF
TGCAGTGCTAGAGAGTACAGGGGCTCCTATAATTCACCCCTCCACTTT
>TRBJ2-7|-|-|TRBV4-1
CASSLVSRSYEQYF
TGCGCCAGCAGCCTAGTGAGCCGCTCCTACGAGCAGTACTTC
>TRBJ1-1|-|TRBD1|TRBV12-3/TRBV12-4
CASSLPGTGGYTEAFF
TGTGCCAGCAGTCTCCCAGGGACAGGGGGCTACACTGAAGCTTTCTTT
>TRBJ1-2|-|TRBD1|TRBV7-2
CASSYTGGRSYTF
TGTGCCAGCAGCTATACAGGGGGCCGAAGCTACACCTTC
>TRBJ2-1|few|TRBD2|TRBV20-1
CSASGGLGGEQFF
TGCAGCGCTAGCGGGGGGCTCGGCGGCGAGCAGTTCTTC
>TRBJ1-4|-|-|TRBV27
CASKTLGRGNEKLFF
TGTGCCAGCAAGACCCTGGGAAGGGGCAATGAAAAACTGTTTTTT
>TRBJ2-5|once|TRBD1|TRBV7-9
CASIMGQVKETQYF
TGTGCCAGCATTATGGGACAGGTGAAAGAGACCCAGTACTTC
>TRBJ2-5|-|-|TRBV29-1
CSVEGGWQETQYF
TGCAGCGTTGAAGGGGGTTGGCAAGAGACCCAGTACTTC
>TRBJ2-1|few|TRBD1|TRBV9
CASSVVGQALLSYNEQFF
TGTGCCAGCAGCGTAGTCGGACAGGCCCTTCTCTCTTACAATGAGCAGTTCTTC
>TRBJ1-2|-|-|TRBV28
CASSYGGRDGYTF
TGTGCCAGCAGCTACGGGGGGCGGGATGGCTACACCTTC
>TRBJ1-2|-|TRBD1|TRBV28
CASSWTGGVYGYTF
TGTGCCAGCAGTTGGACAGGGGGCGTCTATGGCTACACCTTC
>TRBJ2-4|few|TRBD2|TRBV4-2
CASSQEGGCEYF
TGTGCCAGCAGCCAAGAGGGGGGGTGTGAGTACTTC
>TRBJ1-1|-|-|TRBV3-1
CASSQERLNTEAFF
TGTGCCAGCAGCCAAGAACGGCTTAACACTGAAGCTTTCTTT
>TRBJ2-2|few|TRBD1|TRBV14
CASRKTGAGELFF
TGTGCCAGCAGGAAGACAGGGGCCGGGGAGCTGTTTTTT
>TRBJ2-3|-|TRBD1|TRBV27
CASSLSRGQGTDTQYF
TGTGCCAGCAGTTTATCAAGGGGACAGGGAACAGATACGCAGTATTTT
>TRBJ2-4|-|-|TRBV3-1
CASSGMVQYF
TGTGCCAGCAGCGGGATGGTGCAGTACTTC
>TRBJ2-5|many|-|TRBV7-9
CASSSIARQETQYF
TGTGCCAGCAGCTCGATAGCGAGGCAAGAGACCCAGTACTTC
>TRBJ2-3|few|-|TRBV20-1
CSARQGGEDTQYF
TGCAGTGCTAGACAGGGAGGTGAGGATACGCAGTATTTT
>TRBJ1-4|-|-|TRBV13
CAGSLRGMNEKLFF
TGTGCCGGCAGCTTAAGGGGGATGAATGAAAAACTGTTTTTT
>TRBJ2-4|many|-|TRBV7-2
CASSLISGAKNIQYF
TGTGCCAGCAGCCTAATTAGTGGGGCCAAAAACATTCAGTACTTC
>TRBJ2-2|-|-|TRBV4-1
CASTRSRVPPNTGELFF
TGCGCCAGCACCAGAAGTAGGGTCCCCCCGAACACCGGGGAGCTGTTTTTT
>TRBJ2-1|few|-|TRBV9
CASSGPRGRHNEQFF
TGTGCCAGCAGCGGCCCCCGGGGCCGACACAATGAGCAGTTCTTC
>TRBJ1-3|-|-|TRBV2
CASSERASGNTIYF
TGTGCCAGCAGTGAACGGGCGTCTGGAAACACCATATATTTT
>TRBJ1-4|many|TRBD1|TRBV5-1
CASSLDRGNEKLFF
TGCGCCAGCAGCTTGGACAGGGGGAATGAAAAACTGTTTTTT
>TRBJ1-1|-|-|TRBV4-1
CASSQHGGGTEAFF
TGCGCCAGCAGCCAACATGGAGGGGGCACTGAAGCTTTCTTT
>TRBJ1-1|-|-|TRBV20-1
CSARGRAGSTEAFF
TGCAGTGCTAGAGGAAGGGCAGGGAGCACTGAAGCTTTCTTT
>TRBJ2-7|-|TRBD2|TRBV4-2
CASSQAGGLSLPYEQYF
TGTGCCAGCAGCCAAGCGGGGGGACTATCCTTACCCTACGAGCAGTACTTC
>TRBJ2-4|few|TRBD1|TRBV11-2
CASSPYGQDIQYF
TGTGCCAGCAGCCCTTACGGACAGGACATTCAGTACTTC
>TRBJ2-7|few|TRBD1|TRBV5-1
CASSLSADRYREQYF
TGCGCCAGCAGCTTGTCGGCGGACAGGTACCGCGAGCAGTACTTC
>TRBJ1-5|-|TRBD1|TRBV28
CASSLGDRGHQPQHF
TGTGCCAGCAGTTTAGGGGACAGGGGGCATCAGCCCCAGCATTTT
>TRBJ1-6|many|-|TRBV7-6
CASSLEGRSPLHF
TGTGCCAGCAGCTTAGAAGGGAGGTCACCCCTCCACTTT
>TRBJ1-5|few|-|TRBV12-3/TRBV12-4
CASSQTKGGNQPQHF
TGTGCCAGCTCACAGACAAAAGGGGGGAATCAGCCCCAGCATTTT
>TRBJ2-3|-|-|TRBV11-2
CASSPRTGGTSTDTQYF
TGTGCCAGCAGCCCAAGGACCGGGGGTACTAGCACAGATACGCAGTATTTT
>TRBJ2-4|many|TRBD2|TRBV29-1
CSDRSGSAKNIQYF
TGCAGCGATCGTAGCGGGAGTGCCAAAAACATTCAGTACTTC
>TRBJ2-3|-|-|TRBV20-1
CSASTGTTDTQYF
TGCAGTGCTAGTACCGGGACCACAGATACGCAGTATTTT
>TRBJ1-2|-|TRBD1|TRBV12-3/TRBV12-4
CASSLRGTGGYKGYTF
TGTGCCAGCAGTTTAAGGGGGACAGGGGGCTATAAAGGCTACACCTTC
>TRBJ2-1|few|TRBD2|TRBV10-3
CAIEGTSGSSYNEQFF
TGTGCCATCGAGGGGACTAGCGGGAGCTCCTACAATGAGCAGTTCTTC
>TRBJ2-2|few|-|TRBV6-1
CASSGSGATTGELFF
TGTGCCAGCAGTGGTTCGGGGGCGACCACCGGGGAGCTGTTTTTT
>TRBJ1-2|few|-|TRBV28
CASRSTDNYGYTF
TGTGCCAGCAGGTCGACAGATAACTATGGCTACACCTTC
>TRBJ2-1|-|-|TRBV28
CASSTEHRSYNEQFF
TGTGCCAGCAGTACAGAACATCGGTCGTACAATGAGCAGTTCTTC
>TRBJ1-1|-|TRBD1|TRBV27
CASSLIPQGSNTEAFF
TGTGCCAGCAGTTTAATACCACAGGGGAGTAACACTGAAGCTTTCTTT
>TRBJ1-4|-|-|TRBV12-3/TRBV12-4
CASRLTGTNEKLFF
TGTGCCAGCAGGCTGACAGGAACTAATGAAAAACTGTTTTTT
>TRBJ2-1|-|-|TRBV20-1
CSAAGTSSYNEQLF
TGCAGCGCCGCCGGGACGAGCTCCTACAATGAGCAGTTATTC
>TRBJ1-5|-|-|TRBV21-1
CARTSLDGTGGWSNQPQHF
TGTGCCAGAACCTCTTTGGACGGGACAGGGGGCTGGAGCAATCAGCCCCAGCATTTT